Below, 3 T cell receptor beta chains from the same sample are listed, as sequenced in a study of blood T cells in healthy people across ages. Alongside a J-beta primer mix, a sample-barcoded 5' primer served in a second PCR lasting 7 to 11 cycles. TCRdb passed the 5' RACE reads through MiXCR, listing each CDR3 protein once. The data contain 1.4 million to 1.5 million distinct CDR3 sequences, 40% to 50% of them singletons. Source material: blood. All receptors derive from a woman younger than 35 in good health.

J is TRBJ2-3 and V is TRBV20-1; 7 bases align to TRBD2. Germline lookup yields CDR1 DFQATT and CDR2 SNEGSKA (reference sequence). CDR3 length equals 14 residues. The V segment lost 0 bases and the J segment 0 bases; nucleotides outside the gene matches: 0. Written as DNA, the CDR3 is TGCAGTGCTAGAGAAGCGGGAAGCACAGATACGCAGTATTTT. The encoded protein is CSAREAGSTDTQYF.

The rearrangement uses TRBV7-2 and TRBJ2-7, with 7 bases fitting TRBD2. CDR3 size: 14 residues. CDR1 is SGHTA, CDR2 FQGNSA, per germline. V was clipped by 10 bases and J by 2 bases; unmatched bases: 11. The CDR3, as DNA: TGTGCCACGCTAGGGAGGGGCGAACCCTACGAGCAGTACTTC. Its translation: CATLGRGEPYEQYF. The full variable domain, its missing parts supplied by reference TRBV7-2 and TRBJ2-7, is GAGVSQSPSNKVTEKGKDVELRCDPISGHTALYWYRQSLGQGLEFLIYFQGNSAPDKSGLPSDRFSAERTGGSVSTLTIQRTQQEDSAVYLCATLGRGEPYEQYFGPGTRLTVT.

The chain recombines TRBV12-3 or TRBV12-4 with TRBJ2-3, with D possibly matching TRBD2 (7 bases). The length of the CDR3 is 12 residues. The ends were cut back, 8 bases at V and 6 bases at J, with 12 bases in the middle. CDR3 protein: CASGRGVDTQYF. Written as DNA, the CDR3 is TGTGCCAGCGGGAGGGGGGTCGATACGCAGTATTTT.